This is a list of T cell receptor beta chains from one sample in a study of T cells in Graves' hyperthyroidism and ophthalmopathy. MiXCR, applied by TCRdb to the multiplex PCR reads, yields one record per CDR3 protein. Among some 350,000 distinct CDR3 sequences listed, around 15% were seen once. The sample taken for sequencing was blood. These receptors were obtained from a woman aged 40 to 49 with Graves' ophthalmopathy. Both conserved end residues are part of each CDR3. The order of the fields is V gene, clone size, D gene, J gene, CDR3 protein, CDR3 DNA. D genes are given only for firm matches. Part of the rows lack a size; the others show once, few, many or a class for expanded clones.

TRBV28	-	TRBD1	TRBJ1-5	CASSSGTVRQPQHF	TGTGCCAGCAGTTCCGGGACAGTGAGGCAGCCCCAGCATTTT
TRBV28	many	-	TRBJ1-1	CASSLRGGGGFGKAFF	TGTGCCAGCAGTTTACGGGGGGGCGGCGGTTTTGGAAAAGCTTTCTTT
TRBV5-5	few	-	TRBJ1-6	CASSSQGMILGSPLHF	TGTGCCAGCAGCTCGCAGGGAATGATTCTAGGTTCACCCCTCCACTTT
TRBV19	few	-	TRBJ1-2	CASSIGVSHLNYGYTF	TGTGCCAGTAGTATCGGGGTTTCTCACCTTAACTATGGCTACACCTTC
TRBV20-1	-	-	TRBJ2-2	CSASWRLDTGELFF	TGCAGTGCTAGTTGGCGGCTAGACACCGGGGAGCTGTTTTTT
TRBV12-3/TRBV12-4	many	-	TRBJ2-5	CASSQDEGQETQYF	TGTGCCAGCTCCCAGGACGAGGGCCAAGAGACCCAGTACTTC
TRBV6-1	few	-	TRBJ1-1	CASRRGEELNTEAFF	TGTGCCAGCAGACGAGGGGAAGAGCTGAACACTGAAGCTTTCTTT
TRBV11-2	-	-	TRBJ2-3	CASSLGLGRPDTQYF	TGTGCCAGCAGCTTAGGCCTGGGTCGGCCAGATACGCAGTATTTT
TRBV20-1	many	TRBD1	TRBJ1-2	CSAGTDTYGYTF	TGCAGTGCCGGGACAGACACTTATGGCTACACCTTC
TRBV29-1	many	-	TRBJ2-7	CSVDASASGEQYF	TGCAGCGTTGACGCGTCAGCTTCAGGCGAGCAGTACTTC
TRBV7-2	-	TRBD2	TRBJ2-1	CASSLSASGRWYNEQFF	TGTGCCAGCAGCTTATCGGCTAGCGGGAGATGGTACAATGAGCAGTTCTTC
TRBV27	many	-	TRBJ2-3	CASSLRHTDTQYF	TGTGCCAGCAGTTTACGTCACACAGATACGCAGTATTTT
TRBV11-1	many	-	TRBJ2-7	CASSLSGGYEQYF	TGTGCCAGCAGCTTATCTGGCGGATACGAGCAGTACTTC
TRBV3-1	-	TRBD2	TRBJ2-7	CASSQGTSGGYEQYF	TGTGCCAGCAGCCAAGGGACTAGCGGGGGTTATGAGCAGTACTTC
TRBV3-1	many	-	TRBJ2-5	CASSLFARETQYF	TGTGCCAGCAGCCTGTTCGCGCGAGAGACCCAGTACTTC
TRBV10-3	many	-	TRBJ2-7	CAISESGRDEQYF	TGTGCCATCAGTGAGTCGGGGCGAGACGAGCAGTACTTC
TRBV20-1	-	-	TRBJ2-7	CSAAELAVPYEQYF	TGCAGTGCCGCCGAGTTAGCGGTTCCCTACGAGCAGTACTTC
TRBV15	-	-	TRBJ1-1	CATATGQLTEAFF	TGTGCCACCGCGACAGGACAACTCACTGAAGCTTTCTTT
TRBV5-5	few	TRBD1	TRBJ1-2	CASSPGQLANYGYTF	TGTGCCAGCAGCCCGGGACAGTTAGCTAACTATGGCTACACCTTC
TRBV11-2	-	TRBD2	TRBJ2-1	CASSWAGAAGNEQFF	TGTGCCAGCAGCTGGGCGGGAGCGGCCGGCAATGAGCAGTTCTTC
TRBV28	many	-	TRBJ1-2	CASNIRSFYNYGYTF	TGTGCCAGTAATATTCGGTCCTTTTATAACTATGGCTACACCTTC
TRBV5-6	-	TRBD2	TRBJ2-5	CASSRRLAGVLETQYF	TGTGCCAGCAGCCGCAGACTAGCGGGAGTTTTGGAGACCCAGTACTTC
TRBV9	-	-	TRBJ2-7	CASSPETIVDEQYF	TGTGCCAGCAGCCCAGAGACTATTGTCGACGAGCAGTACTTC
TRBV4-1	-	TRBD1	TRBJ2-1	CASRTGTGEYSEQFF	TGCGCCAGCAGAACCGGGACAGGAGAATACAGTGAGCAGTTCTTC
TRBV27	many	TRBD1	TRBJ1-6	CASSPPTGANSPLHF	TGTGCCAGCAGTCCGCCAACAGGGGCAAATTCACCCCTCCACTTT
TRBV19	-	TRBD2	TRBJ2-1	CATTAGLVRNEQFF	TGTGCCACTACCGCGGGACTAGTTAGGAATGAGCAGTTCTTC
TRBV5-1	-	-	TRBJ1-6	CASRRDGPSNSPLHF	TGCGCCAGCAGGAGGGACGGGCCTAGTAATTCACCCCTCCACTTT
TRBV12-3/TRBV12-4	many	-	TRBJ2-6	CASSLRSGANVLTF	TGTGCCAGCAGTTTGCGCTCTGGGGCCAACGTCCTGACTTTC
TRBV20-1	-	TRBD2	TRBJ2-5	CSARDTGKTSGRQRETQYF	TGCAGTGCTAGAGATACGGGTAAAACTAGCGGGAGGCAAAGGGAGACCCAGTACTTC
TRBV27	few	-	TRBJ1-5	CASSLSRGGNQPQHF	TGTGCCAGCAGTTTATCCAGGGGCGGGAATCAGCCCCAGCATTTT
TRBV20-1	many	TRBD1	TRBJ1-2	CSGEGTDYGYTF	TGCAGTGGTGAGGGGACAGACTATGGCTACACCTTC
TRBV7-9	many	-	TRBJ1-4	CASSLQSEGNEKLFF	TGTGCCAGCAGCTTACAATCTGAGGGTAATGAAAAACTGTTTTTT
TRBV7-2	many	TRBD2	TRBJ2-3	CASSPTLRGATLSTDTQYF	TGTGCCAGCAGCCCGACCCTGCGGGGGGCCACTCTTAGCACAGATACGCAGTATTTT
TRBV19	many	TRBD1	TRBJ1-2	CASHPGQGLDSYGYTF	TGTGCCAGTCACCCGGGACAGGGGTTGGATAGCTATGGCTACACCTTC
TRBV29-1	few	-	TRBJ2-1	CSVEDRVSTYNEQFF	TGCAGCGTTGAAGATCGGGTCAGCACCTACAATGAGCAGTTCTTC
TRBV7-9	many	-	TRBJ2-3	CASSSGGDAQYF	TGTGCCAGCAGCTCAGGGGGGGATGCGCAGTATTTT
TRBV3-1	few	-	TRBJ1-1	CASSPRVENTEAFF	TGTGCCAGCAGCCCTAGAGTTGAGAACACTGAAGCTTTCTTT
TRBV6-1	many	-	TRBJ2-3	CASSRDRYSTDTQYF	TGTGCCAGCAGTCGCGACAGATATAGCACAGATACGCAGTATTTT
TRBV2	few	-	TRBJ2-6	CASTLERGSGANVLTF	TGTGCCAGCACCCTCGAGAGAGGCTCTGGGGCCAACGTCCTGACTTTC
TRBV7-9	few	-	TRBJ2-7	CASSLARTVSYEQYF	TGTGCCAGCAGCTTAGCTAGGACAGTTTCCTACGAGCAGTACTTC
TRBV20-1	-	-	TRBJ2-2	CSAPRHNTGELFF	TGCAGTGCTCCACGCCATAACACCGGGGAGCTGTTTTTT
TRBV20-1	many	TRBD2	TRBJ2-1	CSARFLAGSYNEQFF	TGCAGTGCTAGATTTCTAGCGGGAAGCTACAATGAGCAGTTCTTC
TRBV12-3/TRBV12-4	many	TRBD1	TRBJ1-2	CASRIHRGRGYGYTF	TGTGCCAGCAGAATTCACAGGGGGCGCGGCTATGGCTACACCTTC
TRBV19	few	TRBD1	TRBJ1-3	CASSIGTERGNTIYF	TGTGCCAGTAGTATCGGGACAGAGAGAGGAAACACCATATATTTT
TRBV10-3	many	-	TRBJ1-5	CAISAGTQPQHF	TGTGCCATCAGTGCCGGGACCCAGCCCCAGCATTTT
TRBV4-2	-	TRBD2	TRBJ2-7	CASSHGLAAPNEQYF	TGTGCCAGCAGCCATGGACTAGCGGCTCCTAACGAGCAGTACTTC
TRBV12-3/TRBV12-4	many	-	TRBJ2-1	CASSPYLNEQFF	TGTGCCAGCAGCCCATATCTCAATGAGCAGTTCTTC
TRBV28	few	TRBD1	TRBJ1-1	CAGRSRSGGYTEAFF	TGTGCCGGCAGGAGCCGGTCAGGGGGGTACACTGAAGCTTTCTTT
TRBV11-2	-	TRBD2	TRBJ2-7	CASSLVGGPGLAGVRSTGEQYF	TGTGCCAGCAGCCTAGTGGGGGGCCCGGGACTAGCGGGAGTTAGGTCTACGGGCGAGCAGTACTTC
TRBV15	-	-	TRBJ2-7	CATSSPRADEQYF	TGTGCCACCAGCTCCCCCAGGGCCGACGAGCAGTACTTC
TRBV7-9	many	-	TRBJ1-6	CASSLNYSPLHF	TGTGCCAGCAGCTTAAATTATTCACCCCTCCACTTT
TRBV9	few	TRBD1	TRBJ1-6	CASSVSGQGDSPLHF	TGTGCCAGCAGCGTATCGGGACAGGGAGATTCACCCCTCCACTTT
TRBV5-1	many	TRBD1	TRBJ1-5	CASSPYGQVEGPQHF	TGCGCCAGCAGCCCATACGGACAGGTCGAGGGGCCCCAGCATTTT
TRBV27	few	TRBD2	TRBJ2-1	CASSLSGGDTYNEQFF	TGTGCCAGCAGTCTAAGCGGGGGCGATACTTACAATGAGCAGTTCTTC
TRBV12-3/TRBV12-4	many	-	TRBJ2-7	CASSGIGQDEGGYSYEQYF	TGTGCCAGCAGTGGGATAGGACAGGATGAGGGGGGCTACTCCTACGAGCAGTACTTC
TRBV3-1	many	TRBD1	TRBJ1-1	CASSQRGQGRGDTEAFF	TGTGCCAGCAGCCAACGGGGACAGGGAAGGGGTGACACTGAAGCTTTCTTT
TRBV7-9	-	-	TRBJ1-2	CASSAPGDDGYTF	TGTGCCAGCAGCGCGCCGGGGGATGATGGCTACACCTTC
TRBV6-4	many	-	TRBJ2-7	CASSYSIEESPTYYEQYF	TGTGCCAGCAGTTACTCGATCGAGGAGAGTCCAACCTACTACGAGCAGTACTTC